This T cell receptor (beta chain) emerged from a study of cytomegalovirus exposure and HLA in healthy donors. Study-wide points: CMV antigen specificity of three CMV-associated chains was confirmed in vitro.

Germline V gene lookup returns CDR1 SEHNR and CDR2 FQNEAQ (reference sequence). This CDR3 is built from 14 residues. J was trimmed by 3 bases and V by 4 bases; bases with no gene match: 2. This clone was seen only once. Its antigen remains unknown. At the time of sampling, donors were nominally healthy, though unrecorded immune exposures were likely. Amplification used 60 Vbeta primers and 13 Jbeta primers. Here immunoSEQ multiplex PCR was the method, and the copy in TCRdb shows in-frame clones only, minus some. The data contain over 150,000 clones, roughly two thirds of them singletons. This sequence was found in a woman younger than 45 in good health and CMV-seronegative. The source material was PBMCs. The V call is TRBV7-9, the J call TRBJ2-7, with 11 bases fitting TRBD2. In DNA, the CDR3 is TGTGCCAGCAGCTCTCTAGCGGGAGGCTACGAGCAGTACTTC. The encoded protein is CASSSLAGGYEQYF.